Following are 7 T cell receptor beta chains from one sample sequenced in a study of persistence of HIV-infected CD4 T cells. Lysates of CMV-infected fibroblasts at roughly 10 ug/mL stimulated these cells. Sorted nonresponding memory CD4+ T cells were CD40L-negative, CD69-negative, CD45RO-high. For these TCRs, the target antigens are not known. Sequencing used immunoSEQ version 4 in survey mode. TCRdb keeps only in-frame clones here, not all; method: immunoSEQ multiplex PCR. The sample includes around 48,000 clones, about 80% seen only once; the top ten take less than 3%. Here the sequenced sample was CD4+ T cells sorted from PBMCs after approximately 18-hour stimulation, taken from a patient who received antiretroviral therapy. The source is an adult man with HIV who was CMV-seropositive.

The chain is built from TRBV5-1 and TRBJ2-2; TRBD1 matches 7 bases. Losses at the gene ends were 4 bases for V and 4 bases for J; bases not matched to a gene: 10. There are 16 residues in the CDR3. Per germline, CDR1 SGHRS and CDR2 YFSETQ. The CDR3 protein is CASSTRQGGGTGELFF. DNA for the CDR3: TGCGCCAGCAGCACCCGACAGGGCGGAGGCACCGGGGAGCTGTTTTTT. Based on the CDR3 plus reference TRBV5-1 and TRBJ2-2, the full variable domain is KAGVTQTPRYLIKTRGQQVTLSCSPISGHRSVSWYQQTPGQGLQFLFEYFSETQRNKGNFPGRFSGRQFSNSRSEMNVSTLELGDSALYLCASSTRQGGGTGELFFGEGSRLTVL.

The V call is TRBV6-2 or TRBV6-3, the J call TRBJ1-1, with 8 bases lining up with TRBD1. Germline CDR1 is MNHEY and CDR2 is SVGEGT. This CDR3 comprises 12 residues. Trimming removed 5 bases from V and 11 bases from J; junction bases left unmatched: 7. In DNA form, the CDR3 reads TGTGCCAGCAGTGGTCCCCAGGGGGCGGCTTTCTTT. It is translated as CASSGPQGAAFF.

The CDR3 loop is CSVASGKETQYF. The CDR3 coding sequence is TGCAGCGTTGCTTCAGGGAAAGAGACCCAGTACTTC. The J gene is TRBJ2-5, the V gene TRBV29-1; D might be TRBD1 (5 bases). V was pared by 4 bases and J by 3 bases, with 9 bases between. Per germline, CDR1 SQVTM and CDR2 ANQGSEA. The CDR3 consists of 12 residues.

The chain links TRBV3-1 (or the pseudogene TRBV3-2) to TRBJ2-2; unclear D gene. The CDR3 spans 18 residues. Germline values: CDR1 LGHDT, CDR2 YNNKEL (reference sequence). The V and J ends lost 4 bases and 5 bases respectively, with 23 bases between them. CDR3 sequence reads: CASSPVLALRSRTGELFF. The CDR3 DNA reads TGTGCCAGCAGCCCCGTTTTGGCCTTACGATCCAGGACCGGGGAGCTGTTTTTT.

Turning to this clone: Relative to the germline gene, one junction end is altered; a read error may explain this. The rearrangement joins TRBV7-8 to TRBJ1-2; D is unresolved. The CDR3 is made up of 12 amino acids. Germline V gene lookup returns CDR1 SGHVS and CDR2 FQNEAQ. CDR3 sequence (DNA): TGTGCCAGCAGCCTCCCTCAAGGCTCTTATCACTTC. As protein: CASSLPQGSYHF.

This clone was picked up a small number of times. The chain links TRBV6-4 to TRBJ1-3; D not resolved. Germline assignment: CDR1 MRHNA and CDR2 SNTAGT. CDR3 length: 15 amino acids. V was trimmed by 6 bases and J by 0 bases, leaving 12 bases between them. The CDR3 bases are TGTGCCAGCAGCACGTACATTCGCTCTGGAAACACCATATATTTT. Amino acid sequence: CASSTYIRSGNTIYF.

This rearrangement joins TRBV5-1 to TRBJ2-5; D is unclear. The V and J ends lost 1 base and 5 bases respectively, with 3 bases between them. Per germline, CDR1 SGHRS and CDR2 YFSETQ. CDR3 length: 11 residues. CDR3 loop: CASSLMETQYF. As DNA, the CDR3 is TGCGCCAGCAGCTTGATGGAGACCCAGTACTTC.